This TCR beta chain emerged from a study of blood T cell repertoires in COVID-19. As for the study in general: T cells, B-cell-depleted T cells, or PBMCs supplied cDNA or gDNA.

The ends were cut back, 7 bases at V and 5 bases at J, with 17 bases in the middle. There are 14 residues in the CDR3. Germline V lookup: CDR1 LNHDA, CDR2 SQIVND (reference sequence). Only in-frame clones appear in the TCRdb table, and some are missing; sequencing was by immunoSEQ multiplex PCR. The sample contains approximately 300,000 clones, about 93% of which appear only once. This clone has a handful of counts. The sample consisted of peripheral blood. The clonotype comes from a woman aged 25 to 39 with COVID-19, enrolled during active disease. V usage is TRBV19 and J usage is TRBJ1-2, with a tentative D call TRBD1 (5 bases). CDR3 bases: TGTGCCAGTATCCCCCAGGGAAGGAGTTATGGCTACACCTTC. Residues: CASIPQGRSYGYTF.